Listed below are T cell receptor beta chains from one sample, sequenced in a study of blood T cell repertoires in COVID-19. Data came from immunoSEQ multiplex PCR; TCRdb stores just in-frame clones and leaves some out. The repertoire holds 75,000 or so clones, with around 84% as singletons. The sample consisted of peripheral blood. The receptors stem from a man aged 45 to 65 with acute or convalescent COVID-19. The CDR3 runs from the conserved cysteine through the conserved F or W. Each record gives: clone size, D gene, J gene, V gene, CDR3 DNA, CDR3 protein. D genes are given only for firm matches. For some rows the clone size is stated as once, few or many, or as a class when expanded; others skip it.

>NA|NA|TRBJ2-1|TRBV30
TGTGCCTGGAGTCGGTATGAGCAGTTCTTC
CAWSRYEQFF
>NA|NA|TRBJ2-5|TRBV24-1
TGTGCCACCAGTGATGACTTCCAAGAGACCCAGTACTTC
CATSDDFQETQYF
>NA|NA|TRBJ2-1|TRBV21-1
TGTGCCAGCAGCCTAGGAGTTAGCTCCTACAATGAGCAGTTCTTC
CASSLGVSSYNEQFF
>once|NA|TRBJ1-1|TRBV6-5
TGTGCCAGCAGTTCTAGGGGGTCCACTGAAGCTTTCTTT
CASSSRGSTEAFF
>NA|NA|TRBJ1-2|TRBV28
TGTGCCAGCAGTTTATCACAGGCTTATGGCTACACCTTC
CASSLSQAYGYTF
>NA|TRBD1|TRBJ1-2|TRBV3-1/TRBV3-2
TGTGCCAGCACCCACCGGGACAGGGCGTACTATGGCTACACCTTC
CASTHRDRAYYGYTF
>NA|NA|TRBJ1-1|TRBV9
TGTGCCAGCAGCCCCTACGGGGGGGCGAACACTGAAGCTTTCTTT
CASSPYGGANTEAFF
>NA|TRBD1|TRBJ2-2|TRBV11-3
TGTGCCAGCAGCTCGGGGACAGGGGCGAACACCGGGGAGCTGTTTTTT
CASSSGTGANTGELFF
>NA|TRBD1|TRBJ1-2|TRBV28
TGTGCCAGCAGTTCGCTCGAGGGGGCGCTTCACTATGGCTACACCTTC
CASSSLEGALHYGYTF
>NA|NA|TRBJ2-7|TRBV24-1
TGTGCCACCAGTCGTGGGAGGTTGGGACAGCTCTACGAGCAGTACTTC
CATSRGRLGQLYEQYF
>once|TRBD1|TRBJ2-3|TRBV7-2
TGTGCCAGCAGCTTAGGGGGACAGGGTTCAGATACGCAGTATTTT
CASSLGGQGSDTQYF
>NA|TRBD1|TRBJ2-5|TRBV10-3
TGTGCCATCAGTGGAGCAAAATTGGACAGGGGGCGCTTGGACTTC
CAISGAKLDRGRLDF
>NA|NA|TRBJ2-7|TRBV20-1
TGCAGTGCTAGTAAGGTGCGCGGAAAGTACGAGCAGTACTTC
CSASKVRGKYEQYF
>NA|NA|TRBJ2-5|TRBV30
TGTGCCTGGACCCCGAAGGGGCTGCTGGGTGGGCATGAGACCCAGTACTTC
CAWTPKGLLGGHETQYF
>NA|NA|TRBJ1-1|TRBV6-2/TRBV6-3
TGTGCCAGCAGTTACTCGAAGGGGAGGGGCACTGAAGCTTTCTTT
CASSYSKGRGTEAFF
>NA|TRBD1|TRBJ2-7|TRBV5-1
TGCGCCAGCAGTTTGGACGGACAGGGGGCCGAGCAGTACTTC
CASSLDGQGAEQYF
>NA|TRBD1|TRBJ1-1|TRBV5-5
TGTGCCAGCAGCTTGGGTAGGACAGGGGAAACTGAAGCTTTCTTT
CASSLGRTGETEAFF